This T cell receptor beta chain was sequenced for a study of cytomegalovirus exposure and HLA in healthy donors. Study results and limitations: As a later analysis revealed, the rate of TCR association differed by HLA locus, with DRB1 most and HLA-C fewest. Using the classifier, cytomegalovirus status was reportedly diagnosed with high specificity and sensitivity. Later on, a genetic analysis was performed. It linked a missense variant in DCLRE1C with V- and J-gene trimming of TCR beta. Indistinguishable V segments such as TRBV6-2 and TRBV6-3 were excluded.

The table lists this clone with a few counts. The antigen remains unidentified. PCR was performed using 60 Vbeta and 13 Jbeta primers. TCRdb keeps only in-frame clones here, not all; method: immunoSEQ multiplex PCR. The data contain fewer than 150,000 clones, about four fifths of them singletons. Trimming shortened V by 4 bases and J by 4 bases, and 8 bases separated the two germline ends. CDR3 size: 14 residues. Germline values: CDR1 LGHNA, CDR2 YSLEER. The V call is TRBV4-3, the J call TRBJ2-6; the D gene is possibly TRBD1 (6 bases). This sequence originates from a male donor in good health and CMV-seronegative. Sequenced: PBMCs. The CDR3 sequence is CASSPGVGANVLTF. The DNA of the CDR3 is TGCGCCAGCAGCCCAGGGGTCGGGGCCAACGTCCTGACTTTC.